Below, 3 T cell receptor beta chains from the same sample are listed, as sequenced in a study of blood T cell repertoires in COVID-19. Profiling relied on immunoSEQ multiplex PCR, and the TCRdb table lists in-frame clones only, not all of them. The table shows more than 110,000 clones, with roughly 81% occurring only once. Material for sequencing was peripheral blood. These TCRs come from a woman in her forties or fifties with active or convalescent COVID-19.

The chain joins TRBV28 to TRBJ2-7, with TRBD2 matching over 13 bases. After removal of 6 bases from V and 2 bases from J, the junction contained 7 bases not matched to a gene. Germline V CDR1 and CDR2: MDHEN, SYDVKM. The length of the CDR3 is 16 residues. DNA of the CDR3: TGTGCCAGCAGCCCCACCGGGACTAGCGGGGCCTACGAGCAGTACTTC. The encoded protein is CASSPTGTSGAYEQYF.

This clone was counted between two and nine times. CDR3: CASSNPTSGGQDTQYF. In DNA form, the CDR3 reads TGTGCCAGCAGCAACCCGACTAGCGGGGGCCAGGATACGCAGTATTTT. This rearrangement joins TRBV7-6 to TRBJ2-3, with 12 positions matching TRBD2. The trim removed 5 bases at V and 6 bases at J, leaving 9 bases unmatched. The V gene's germline CDR1 is SGHVS and CDR2 FNYEAQ. This CDR3 has 16 residues.

V is TRBV3-1 (or the pseudogene TRBV3-2) and J is TRBJ1-5; D might be TRBD1 (6 bases). V lost 3 bases to trimming and J lost 0 bases, with 18 bases between them. CDR1 is LGHDT and CDR2 is YNNKEL in the germline V gene (reference sequence). The CDR3 totals 18 residues. Here the CDR3 reads CASSHPLGGLISNQPQHF. Written as DNA, the CDR3 is TGTGCCAGCAGCCACCCCCTAGGGGGTCTGATTAGCAATCAGCCCCAGCATTTT.